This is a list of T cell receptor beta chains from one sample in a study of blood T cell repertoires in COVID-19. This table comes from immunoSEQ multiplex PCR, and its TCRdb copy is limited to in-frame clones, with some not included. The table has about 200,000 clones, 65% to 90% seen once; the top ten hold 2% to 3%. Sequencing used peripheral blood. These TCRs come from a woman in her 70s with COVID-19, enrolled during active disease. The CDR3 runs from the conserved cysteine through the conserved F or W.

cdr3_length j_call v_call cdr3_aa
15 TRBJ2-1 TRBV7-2 CASILKRGLYNEQFF
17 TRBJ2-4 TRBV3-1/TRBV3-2 CASSQTSGGLAKNIQYF
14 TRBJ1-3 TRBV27 CASSMTGFGNTIYF
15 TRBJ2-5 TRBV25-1 CASSEYGHLQETQYF
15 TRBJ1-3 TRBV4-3 CASSQDFQGMNTIYF
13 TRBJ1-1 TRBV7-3 CASSVSSNTEAFF
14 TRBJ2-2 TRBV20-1 CSASKQLNTGELFF
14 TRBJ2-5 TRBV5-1 CASWGGQPQETQYF
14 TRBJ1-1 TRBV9 CASQPGPGGTEAFF
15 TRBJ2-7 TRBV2 CASSNRGLYSYEQYF
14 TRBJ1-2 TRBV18 CASSERDRVGGYTF
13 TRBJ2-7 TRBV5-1 CASSLTYSYEQYF
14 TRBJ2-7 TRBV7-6 CASSFGGNSYEQYF
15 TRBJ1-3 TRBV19 CASNRRGTPKDTIYF
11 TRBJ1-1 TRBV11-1 CASSLSGEAFF
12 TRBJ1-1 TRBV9 CASSSRETEAFF
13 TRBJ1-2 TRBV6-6 CASSSEDRLKYTF
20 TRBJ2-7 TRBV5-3 CARSFGGRETSVPGGYEQYF
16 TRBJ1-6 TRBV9 CASSVGGGLRHSPLHF
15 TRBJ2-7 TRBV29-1 CSVEVVRTGLYEQYF
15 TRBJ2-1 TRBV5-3 CARSSSTSGGWQQFF
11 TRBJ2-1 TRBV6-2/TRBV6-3 CASRLGFEQFF
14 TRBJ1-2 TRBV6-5 CASRGTGVFSGYTF
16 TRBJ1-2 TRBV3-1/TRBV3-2 CASSQGPAQGRYGYTF
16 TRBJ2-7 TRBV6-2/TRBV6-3 CASSYADRGPSYEQYF
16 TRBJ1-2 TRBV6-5 CASSSRGQRTSRGYTF
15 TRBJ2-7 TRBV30 CAWSPDLAGGYEQYF
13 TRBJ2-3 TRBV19 CASRDTSTDTQYF
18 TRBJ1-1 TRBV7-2 CASSLASPGASLNTEAFF
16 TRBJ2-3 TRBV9 CASSVGGGGAVDTQYF
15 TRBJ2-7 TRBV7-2 CASSSDRGRFYEQYF
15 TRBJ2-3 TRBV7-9 CASSLVSGVRDTQYF
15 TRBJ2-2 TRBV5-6 CASSFTVTVNGELFF
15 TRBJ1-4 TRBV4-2 CASSQSDRWDEKLFF
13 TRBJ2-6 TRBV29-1 CSVDSSGANVLTF
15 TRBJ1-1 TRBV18 CASSPRQRLHTEAFF
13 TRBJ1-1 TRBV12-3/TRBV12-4 CASSPRVGTEAFF
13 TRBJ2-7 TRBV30 CAWLRDRVGEQYF
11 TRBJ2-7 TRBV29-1 CSVAQGYEQYF
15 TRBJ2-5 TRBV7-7 CASSTSGTGYETQYF
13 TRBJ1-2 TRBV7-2 CASSWTGSNGYTF
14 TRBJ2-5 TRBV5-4 CASSLGTGKETQYF
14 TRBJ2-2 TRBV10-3 CAIRGGRDGGELFF
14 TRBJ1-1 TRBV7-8 CASGKTGVNTEAFF
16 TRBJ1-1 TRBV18 CASSPGPPQGRNEAFF
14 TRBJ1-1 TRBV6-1 CASRQGSDHTEAFF
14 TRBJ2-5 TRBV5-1 CASSLGGNQETQYF
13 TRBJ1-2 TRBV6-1 CASSEERPYGYTF
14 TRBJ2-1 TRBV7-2 CASSLGTVGNEQFF
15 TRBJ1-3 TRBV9 CASSVAGIVGNTIYF